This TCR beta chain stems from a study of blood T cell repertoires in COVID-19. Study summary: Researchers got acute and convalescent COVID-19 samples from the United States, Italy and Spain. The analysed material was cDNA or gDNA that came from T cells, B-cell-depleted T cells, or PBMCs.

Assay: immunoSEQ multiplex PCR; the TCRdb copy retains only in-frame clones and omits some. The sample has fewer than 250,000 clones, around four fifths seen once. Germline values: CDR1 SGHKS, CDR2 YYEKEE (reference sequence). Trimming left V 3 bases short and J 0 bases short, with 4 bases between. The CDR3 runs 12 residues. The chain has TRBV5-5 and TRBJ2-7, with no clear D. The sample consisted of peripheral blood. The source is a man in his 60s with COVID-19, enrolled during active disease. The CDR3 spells CASSYSSYEQYF. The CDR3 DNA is TGTGCCAGCAGCTACTCCTCCTACGAGCAGTACTTC.